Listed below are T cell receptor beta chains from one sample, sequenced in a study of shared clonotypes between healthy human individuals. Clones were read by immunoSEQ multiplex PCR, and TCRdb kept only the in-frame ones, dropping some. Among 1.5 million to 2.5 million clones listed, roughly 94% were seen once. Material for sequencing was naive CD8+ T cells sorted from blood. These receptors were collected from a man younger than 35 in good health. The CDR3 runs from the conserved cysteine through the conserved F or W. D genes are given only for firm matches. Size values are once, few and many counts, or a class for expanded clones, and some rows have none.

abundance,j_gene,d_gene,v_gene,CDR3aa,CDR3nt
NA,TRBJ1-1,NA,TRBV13,CASSSEVQGGEAFF,TGTGCCAGCAGCTCAGAGGTACAGGGAGGAGAAGCTTTCTTT
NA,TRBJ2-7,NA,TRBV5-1,CASSLAGVYEQYF,TGCGCCAGCAGCTTGGCCGGAGTCTACGAGCAGTACTTC
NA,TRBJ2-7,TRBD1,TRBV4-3,CASSQDRGTPYEQYF,TGCGCCAGCAGCCAAGACAGGGGGACGCCTTACGAGCAGTACTTC
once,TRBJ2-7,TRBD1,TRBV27,CASSLDRGIEQYF,TGTGCCAGCAGTTTGGACAGGGGGATAGAGCAGTACTTC
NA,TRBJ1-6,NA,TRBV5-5,CASSLERVNSPLHF,TGTGCCAGCAGCTTGGAACGGGTTAATTCACCCCTCCACTTT
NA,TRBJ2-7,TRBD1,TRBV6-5,CASSYGILDRTYEQYF,TGTGCCAGCAGTTACGGGATCTTGGACAGGACCTACGAGCAGTACTTC
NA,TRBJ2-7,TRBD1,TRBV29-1,CSVYGTGLGEQYF,TGCAGCGTTTACGGGACAGGGTTGGGCGAGCAGTACTTC
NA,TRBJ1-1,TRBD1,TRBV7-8,CASSLWGQGPLNTEAFF,TGTGCCAGCAGCTTATGGGGACAGGGGCCTCTGAACACTGAAGCTTTCTTT
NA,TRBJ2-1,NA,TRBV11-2,CASSLGANPSPYNEQFF,TGTGCCAGCAGCTTAGGGGCCAACCCAAGCCCCTACAATGAGCAGTTCTTC
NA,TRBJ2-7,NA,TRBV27,CASSLKGDKRYEQYF,TGTGCCAGCAGCCTAAAGGGGGACAAACGCTACGAGCAGTACTTC
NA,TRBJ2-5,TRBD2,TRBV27,CASSLSAGGQETQYF,TGTGCCAGCAGTTTATCAGCGGGGGGCCAAGAGACCCAGTACTTC
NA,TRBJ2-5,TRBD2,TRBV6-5,CASSYDAGGPWETQYF,TGTGCCAGCAGTTACGACGCGGGAGGGCCATGGGAGACCCAGTACTTC
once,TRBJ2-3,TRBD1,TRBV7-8,CASSLTGGGYTDTQYF,TGTGCCAGCAGCCTTACAGGGGGCGGTTACACAGATACGCAGTATTTT
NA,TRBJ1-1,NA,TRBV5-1,CASSLGSGTEMNTEAFF,TGCGCCAGCAGTCTCGGTTCCGGGACGGAAATGAACACTGAAGCTTTCTTT
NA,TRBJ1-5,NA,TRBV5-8,CASSPTQYQPQHF,TGTGCCAGCAGCCCTACACAGTATCAGCCCCAGCATTTT
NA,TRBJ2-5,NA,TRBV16,CASSETLYGEETQYF,TGTGCCAGCAGCGAAACCCTATACGGGGAAGAGACCCAGTACTTC
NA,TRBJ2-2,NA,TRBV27,CASSLWAGLDELFF,TGTGCCAGCAGTTTATGGGCTGGGCTGGACGAGCTGTTTTTT
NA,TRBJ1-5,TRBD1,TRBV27,CASSLTGINQPQHF,TGTGCCAGCAGTTTGACAGGGATCAATCAGCCCCAGCATTTT
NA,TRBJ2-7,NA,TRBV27,CASSLFGASYEQYF,TGTGCCAGCAGTTTATTTGGGGCCTCCTACGAGCAGTACTTC
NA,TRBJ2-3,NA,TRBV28,CASSYTRTDTQYF,TGTGCCAGCAGTTACACTCGCACAGATACGCAGTATTTT
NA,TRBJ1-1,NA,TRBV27,CASSLFRGAGWNTEAFF,TGTGCCAGCAGTTTATTCAGGGGAGCCGGGTGGAACACTGAAGCTTTCTTT
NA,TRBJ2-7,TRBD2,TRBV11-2,CASSFGAGGPYEQYF,TGTGCCAGCAGCTTCGGGGCGGGAGGGCCGTACGAGCAGTACTTC
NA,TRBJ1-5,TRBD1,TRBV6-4,CASRGRGRSMSNQPQHF,TGTGCCAGCAGAGGCAGGGGGCGGTCGATGAGCAATCAGCCCCAGCATTTT
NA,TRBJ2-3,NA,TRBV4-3,CASSQDVGGTLTDTQYF,TGCGCCAGCAGCCAAGATGTGGGAGGAACCCTCACAGATACGCAGTATTTT
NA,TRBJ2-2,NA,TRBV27,CASSLGQGGSGELFF,TGTGCCAGCAGTTTAGGCCAGGGAGGATCCGGGGAGCTGTTTTTT
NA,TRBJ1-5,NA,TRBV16,CASTPVGTPSSAQHF,TGTGCCAGCACGCCTGTGGGGACACCCTCATCAGCCCAGCATTTT
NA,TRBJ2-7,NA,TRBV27,CASSLLARQHEQYF,TGTGCCAGCAGTTTATTGGCTAGGCAGCACGAGCAGTACTTC
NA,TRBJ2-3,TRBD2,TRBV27,CASSLKTSGRWGTDTQYF,TGTGCCAGCAGTTTAAAGACTAGCGGGAGGTGGGGCACAGATACGCAGTATTTT
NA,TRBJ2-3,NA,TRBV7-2,CASNRRRVHTDTQYF,TGTGCCAGCAATAGGAGGCGGGTTCACACAGATACGCAGTATTTT
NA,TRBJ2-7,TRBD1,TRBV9,CASSPRDRKYEQYF,TGTGCCAGCAGCCCACGGGACAGGAAGTACGAGCAGTACTTC
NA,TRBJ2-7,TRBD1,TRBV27,CASSPAGTVYEQYF,TGTGCCAGCAGTCCCGCTGGGACAGTCTACGAGCAGTACTTC
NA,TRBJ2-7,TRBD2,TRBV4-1,CASSLSGSNTYEQYF,TGCGCCAGCAGCCTTAGCGGGAGCAATACCTACGAGCAGTACTTC
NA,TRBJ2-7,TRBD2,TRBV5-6,CASTFSGRFYEQYF,TGTGCCAGCACCTTTAGCGGGAGGTTCTACGAGCAGTACTTC
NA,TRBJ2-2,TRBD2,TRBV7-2,CASSLGTSGWGGELFF,TGTGCCAGCAGCTTAGGGACTAGCGGGTGGGGCGGGGAGCTGTTTTTT
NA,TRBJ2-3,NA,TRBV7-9,CASSPPDNEVTDPQYF,TGTGCCAGCAGCCCCCCCGACAACGAGGTCACAGATCCGCAGTATTTT
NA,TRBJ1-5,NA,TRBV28,CASSPDQGRSNQPQHF,TGTGCCAGCAGTCCCGACCAGGGGAGGAGCAATCAGCCCCAGCATTTT
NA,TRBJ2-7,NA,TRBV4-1,CASSQDQGSVYEQYF,TGCGCCAGCAGCCAAGATCAGGGGTCAGTCTACGAGCAGTACTTC
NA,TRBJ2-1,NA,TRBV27,CASSLVGRPLEQFF,TGTGCCAGCAGTTTAGTGGGAAGGCCCCTTGAGCAGTTCTTC
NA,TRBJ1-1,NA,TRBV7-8,CASSSHIQGINTEAFF,TGTGCCAGCAGCTCTCATATACAGGGAATCAACACTGAAGCTTTCTTT
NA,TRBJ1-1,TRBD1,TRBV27,CASSLSQGARNTEAFF,TGTGCCAGCAGTTTATCACAGGGGGCACGGAACACTGAAGCTTTCTTT
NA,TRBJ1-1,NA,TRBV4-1,CASSQVAGPNTEAFF,TGCGCCAGCAGCCAAGTGGCAGGGCCGAACACTGAAGCTTTCTTT
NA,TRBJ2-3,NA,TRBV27,CASSLMVTDTQYF,TGTGCCAGCAGTTTGATGGTAACAGATACGCAGTATTTT
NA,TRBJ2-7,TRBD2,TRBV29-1,CSAGVGASGDYEQYF,TGCAGCGCAGGAGTAGGGGCTAGCGGGGACTACGAGCAGTACTTC
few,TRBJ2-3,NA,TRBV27,CASTATFTDTQYF,TGTGCCAGCACGGCTACCTTCACAGATACGCAGTATTTT
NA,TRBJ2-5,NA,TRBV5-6,CASSLPGSETQYF,TGTGCCAGCAGCTTGCCAGGGTCGGAGACCCAGTACTTC
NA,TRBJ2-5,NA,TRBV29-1,CSVEWILETESPETQYF,TGCAGCGTTGAATGGATTTTAGAGACCGAAAGCCCGGAGACCCAGTACTTC
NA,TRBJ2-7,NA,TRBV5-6,CASSFRLGGRYEQYF,TGTGCCAGCAGCTTTCGTCTGGGGGGCCGTTACGAGCAGTACTTC
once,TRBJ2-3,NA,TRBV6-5,CASSYELGGTDTQYF,TGTGCCAGCAGTTACGAACTAGGGGGCACAGATACGCAGTATTTT
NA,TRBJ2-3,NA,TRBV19,CASSPAWTRTDTQYF,TGTGCCAGTAGTCCAGCGTGGACCCGCACAGATACGCAGTATTTT
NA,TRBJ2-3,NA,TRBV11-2,CASSLTVDTQYF,TGTGCCAGCAGCTTGACAGTGGATACGCAGTATTTT
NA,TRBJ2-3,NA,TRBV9,CASSVGGEKDTQYF,TGTGCCAGCAGCGTAGGGGGGGAAAAAGATACGCAGTATTTT
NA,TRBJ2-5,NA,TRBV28,CAASSRLQETQYF,TGTGCCGCTTCAAGCCGTCTCCAAGAGACCCAGTACTTC
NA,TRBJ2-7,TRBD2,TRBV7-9,CASSLSSGGPLSYEQYF,TGTGCCAGCAGCTTAAGTTCGGGGGGTCCCCTCTCCTACGAGCAGTACTTC